The entry that follows covers one TCR beta chain sequence. The CDR3 is 15 residues long. The germline V gene has CDR1 SGHRS and CDR2 YFSETQ. Trimming shortened V by 4 bases and J by 3 bases, and 17 bases separated the two germline ends. The record originates from a study of blood T cell repertoires in COVID-19. On the study more broadly: Samples representing acute and convalescent COVID-19 were sourced from the United States, Italy and Spain. The analysed material was cDNA or gDNA that came from T cells, B-cell-depleted T cells, or PBMCs.

Authors' processing steps: Estimates of nucleated cell counts were drawn from the amplification of reference gene primers. Here immunoSEQ multiplex PCR was the method, and the copy in TCRdb shows in-frame clones only, minus some. From that table come the V and J calls and clone size; the DNA was used to work out D and trimming. This table has about 670,000 clones, approximately 90% appearing once. The receptor's source is a woman under 30 with acute or convalescent COVID-19. This chain uses TRBV5-1 with TRBJ2-7; a possible D gene is TRBD1 (7 bases). Sequencing was done on a sample of peripheral blood. The CDR3 loop is CASSRMAGGSYEQYF. CDR3 nucleotides: TGCGCCAGCAGCCGGATGGCAGGGGGGAGCTACGAGCAGTACTTC.